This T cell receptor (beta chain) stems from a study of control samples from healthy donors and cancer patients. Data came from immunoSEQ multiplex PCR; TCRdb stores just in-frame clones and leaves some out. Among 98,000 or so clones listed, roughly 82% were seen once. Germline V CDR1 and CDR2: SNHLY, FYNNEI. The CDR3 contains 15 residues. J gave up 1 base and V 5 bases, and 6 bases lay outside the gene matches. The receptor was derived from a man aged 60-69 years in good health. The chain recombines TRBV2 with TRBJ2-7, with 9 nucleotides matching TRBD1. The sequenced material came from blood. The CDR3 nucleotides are TGTGCCAGCAGTTTGGACAGGGGAGGATCCTACGAGCAGTACTTC. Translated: CASSLDRGGSYEQYF.